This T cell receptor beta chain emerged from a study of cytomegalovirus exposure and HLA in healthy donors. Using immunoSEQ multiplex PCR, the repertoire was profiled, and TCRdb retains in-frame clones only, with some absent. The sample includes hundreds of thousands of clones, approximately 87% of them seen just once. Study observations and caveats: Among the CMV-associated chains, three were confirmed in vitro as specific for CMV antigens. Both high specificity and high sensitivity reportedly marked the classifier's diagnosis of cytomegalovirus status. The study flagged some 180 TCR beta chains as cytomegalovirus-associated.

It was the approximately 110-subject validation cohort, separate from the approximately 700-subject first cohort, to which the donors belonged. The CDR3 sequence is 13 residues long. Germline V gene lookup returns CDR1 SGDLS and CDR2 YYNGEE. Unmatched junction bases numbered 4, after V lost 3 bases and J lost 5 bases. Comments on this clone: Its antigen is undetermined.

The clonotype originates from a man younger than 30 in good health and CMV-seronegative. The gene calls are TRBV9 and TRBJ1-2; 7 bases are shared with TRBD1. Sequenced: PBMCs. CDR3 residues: CASSGTGLYGYTF. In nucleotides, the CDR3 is TGTGCCAGCAGCGGGACAGGCTTATATGGCTACACCTTC.